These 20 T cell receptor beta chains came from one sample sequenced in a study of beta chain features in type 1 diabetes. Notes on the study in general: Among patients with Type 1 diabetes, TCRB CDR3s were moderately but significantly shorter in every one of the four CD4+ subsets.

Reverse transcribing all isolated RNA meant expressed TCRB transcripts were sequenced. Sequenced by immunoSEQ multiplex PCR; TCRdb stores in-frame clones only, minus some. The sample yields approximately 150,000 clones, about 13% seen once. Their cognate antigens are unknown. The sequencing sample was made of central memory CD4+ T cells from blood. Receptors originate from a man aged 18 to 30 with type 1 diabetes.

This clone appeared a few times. The CDR3 DNA reads as TGTGCCAGCTCACCACAGGGGGCGCTTGGCACAGATACGCAGTATTTT. This sequence encodes CASSPQGALGTDTQYF. The rearrangement uses TRBV18 and TRBJ2-3, with 7 bases aligning to TRBD1. This CDR3 has 16 residues. Germline trimming cut 1 base from V and 1 base from J; bases unmatched to any gene: 5. Germline V gene lookup returns CDR1 KGHSH and CDR2 LQKENI.

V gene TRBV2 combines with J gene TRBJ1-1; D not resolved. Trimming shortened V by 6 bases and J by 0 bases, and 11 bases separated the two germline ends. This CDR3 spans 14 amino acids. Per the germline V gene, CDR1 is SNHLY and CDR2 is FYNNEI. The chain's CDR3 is CASRVDGLNTEAFF. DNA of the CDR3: TGTGCCAGCAGGGTAGACGGACTGAACACTGAAGCTTTCTTT.

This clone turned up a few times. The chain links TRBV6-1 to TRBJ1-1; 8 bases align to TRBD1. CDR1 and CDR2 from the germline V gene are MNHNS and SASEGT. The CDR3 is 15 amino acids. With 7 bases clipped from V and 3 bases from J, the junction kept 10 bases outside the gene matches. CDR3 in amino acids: CASNTGGSGYTEAFF. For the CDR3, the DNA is TGTGCCAGCAATACAGGGGGGTCTGGGTACACTGAAGCTTTCTTT.

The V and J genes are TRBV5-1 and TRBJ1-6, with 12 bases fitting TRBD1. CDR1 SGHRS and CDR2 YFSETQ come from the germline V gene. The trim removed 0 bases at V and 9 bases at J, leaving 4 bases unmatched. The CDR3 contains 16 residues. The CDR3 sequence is CASSLEGTGGVSPLHF. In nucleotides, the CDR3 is TGCGCCAGCAGCTTGGAGGGGACAGGGGGCGTTTCACCCCTCCACTTT.

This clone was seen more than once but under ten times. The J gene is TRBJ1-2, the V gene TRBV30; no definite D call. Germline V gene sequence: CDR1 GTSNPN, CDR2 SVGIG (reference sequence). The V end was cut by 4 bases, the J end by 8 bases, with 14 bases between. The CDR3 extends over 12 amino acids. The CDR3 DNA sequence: TGTGCCTGGACTGGGCTCACTGCGGGCTACACCTTC. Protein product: CAWTGLTAGYTF.

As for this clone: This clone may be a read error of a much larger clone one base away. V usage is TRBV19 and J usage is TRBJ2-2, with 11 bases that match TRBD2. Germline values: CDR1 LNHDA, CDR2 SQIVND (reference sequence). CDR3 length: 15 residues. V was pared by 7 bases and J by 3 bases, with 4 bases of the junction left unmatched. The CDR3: CASKGLAEYTGELFF. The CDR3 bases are TGTGCCAGTAAGGGACTAGCGGAGTACACCGGGGAGCTGTTTTTT.

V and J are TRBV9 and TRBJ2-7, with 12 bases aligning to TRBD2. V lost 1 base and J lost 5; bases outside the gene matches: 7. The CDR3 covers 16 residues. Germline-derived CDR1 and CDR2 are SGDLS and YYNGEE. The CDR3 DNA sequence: TGTGCCAGCAGCGTATCTTTTTCTAGCGGGAGGGACGAGCAGTACTTC. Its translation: CASSVSFSSGRDEQYF.

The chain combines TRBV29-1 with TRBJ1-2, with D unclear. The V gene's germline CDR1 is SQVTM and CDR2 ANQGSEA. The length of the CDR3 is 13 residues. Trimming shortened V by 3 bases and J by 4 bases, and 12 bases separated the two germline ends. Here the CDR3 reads CSVEGGEGYGYTF. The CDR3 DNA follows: TGCAGCGTTGAGGGTGGGGAAGGCTATGGCTACACCTTC.

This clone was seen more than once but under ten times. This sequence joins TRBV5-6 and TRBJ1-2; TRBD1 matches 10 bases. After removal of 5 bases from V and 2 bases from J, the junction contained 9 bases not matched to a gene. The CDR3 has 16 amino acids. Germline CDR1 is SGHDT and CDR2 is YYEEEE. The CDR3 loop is CASSFVGTGENYGYTF. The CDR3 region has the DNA TGTGCCAGCAGTTTTGTCGGGACAGGGGAGAACTATGGCTACACCTTC.

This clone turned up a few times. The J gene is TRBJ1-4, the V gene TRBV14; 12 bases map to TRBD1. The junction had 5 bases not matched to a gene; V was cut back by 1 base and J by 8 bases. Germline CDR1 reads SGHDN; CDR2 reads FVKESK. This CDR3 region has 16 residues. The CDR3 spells CASSQASGQGAEKLFF. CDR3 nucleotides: TGTGCCAGCAGCCAAGCCTCGGGACAGGGGGCGGAAAAACTGTTTTTT.

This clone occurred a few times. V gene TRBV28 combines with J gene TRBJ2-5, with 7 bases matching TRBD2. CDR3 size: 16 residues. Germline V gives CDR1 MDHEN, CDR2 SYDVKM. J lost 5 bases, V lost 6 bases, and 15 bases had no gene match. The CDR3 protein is CASSRWGGAVGETQYF. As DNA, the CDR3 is TGTGCCAGCAGCCGCTGGGGAGGGGCAGTAGGCGAGACCCAGTACTTC.

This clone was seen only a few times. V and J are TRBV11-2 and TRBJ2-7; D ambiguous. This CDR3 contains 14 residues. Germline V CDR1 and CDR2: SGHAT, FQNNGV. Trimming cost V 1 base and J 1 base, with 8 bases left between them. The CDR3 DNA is TGTGCCAGCAGCTTAGGATTCAGGTCCTACGAGCAGTACTTC. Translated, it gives CASSLGFRSYEQYF.

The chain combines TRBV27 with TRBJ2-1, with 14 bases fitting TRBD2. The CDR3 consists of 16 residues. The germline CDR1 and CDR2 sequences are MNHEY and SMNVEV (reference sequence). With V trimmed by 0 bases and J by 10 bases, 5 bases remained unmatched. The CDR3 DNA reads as TGTGCCAGCAGTTTATCTGGGACTAGCGGGGGTGGGGAGCAGTTCTTC. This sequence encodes CASSLSGTSGGGEQFF.

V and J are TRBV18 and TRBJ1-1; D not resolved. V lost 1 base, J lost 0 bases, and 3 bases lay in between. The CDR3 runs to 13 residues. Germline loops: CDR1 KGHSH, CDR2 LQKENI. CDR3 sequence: CASSPRLNTEAFF. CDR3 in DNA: TGTGCCAGCTCACCACGGTTGAACACTGAAGCTTTCTTT.

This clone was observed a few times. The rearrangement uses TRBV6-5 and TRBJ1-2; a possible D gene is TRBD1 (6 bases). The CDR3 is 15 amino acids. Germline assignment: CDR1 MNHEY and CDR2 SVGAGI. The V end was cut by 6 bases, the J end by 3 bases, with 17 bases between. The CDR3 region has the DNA TGTGCCAGCAGGGACAGCGCTGGGGGGTACTATGGCTACACCTTC. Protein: CASRDSAGGYYGYTF.

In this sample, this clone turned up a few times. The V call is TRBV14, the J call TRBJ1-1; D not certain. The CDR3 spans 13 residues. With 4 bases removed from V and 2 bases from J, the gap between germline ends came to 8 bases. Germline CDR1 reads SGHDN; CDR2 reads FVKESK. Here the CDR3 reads CASSPGLNTEAFF. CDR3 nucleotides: TGTGCCAGCAGCCCCGGACTTAACACTGAAGCTTTCTTT.

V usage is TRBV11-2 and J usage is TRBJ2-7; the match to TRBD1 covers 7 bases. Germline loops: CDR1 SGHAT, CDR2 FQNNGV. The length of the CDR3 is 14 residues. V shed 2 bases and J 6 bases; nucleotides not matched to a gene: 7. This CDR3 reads CASSLRQGGFEQYF. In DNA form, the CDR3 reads TGTGCCAGCAGCTTACGACAGGGTGGCTTCGAGCAGTACTTC.

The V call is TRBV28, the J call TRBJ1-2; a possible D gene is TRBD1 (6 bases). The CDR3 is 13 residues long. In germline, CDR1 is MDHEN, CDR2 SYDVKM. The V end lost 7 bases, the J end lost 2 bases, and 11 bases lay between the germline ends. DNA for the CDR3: TGTGCCAGCACAATCGGACAGAACTATGGCTACACCTTC. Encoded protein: CASTIGQNYGYTF.

In nucleotides, the CDR3 is TGTGCCAGTAGTCCTTCCCCCGGACACCGGAGGGGAACAGATACGCAGTATTTT. It specifies CASSPSPGHRRGTDTQYF. The V gene is TRBV19, the J gene TRBJ2-3, with a possible D match to TRBD2 (6 bases). The CDR3 is made up of 18 amino acids. The germline CDR1 and CDR2 sequences are LNHDA and SQIVND (reference sequence). V was pared by 5 bases and J by 3 bases, with 24 bases between. Full variable domain (outside the CDR3, taken from reference TRBV19 and TRBJ2-3): DGGITQSPKYLFRKEGQNVTLSCEQNLNHDAMYWYRQDPGQGLRLIYYSQIVNDFQKGDIAEGYSVSREKKESFPLTVTSAQKNPTAFYLCASSPSPGHRRGTDTQYFGPGTRLTVL.

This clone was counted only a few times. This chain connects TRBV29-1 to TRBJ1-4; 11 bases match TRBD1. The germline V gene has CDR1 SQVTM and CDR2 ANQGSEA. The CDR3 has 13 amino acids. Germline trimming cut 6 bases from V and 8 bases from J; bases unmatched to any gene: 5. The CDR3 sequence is CSVGDRGKEKLFF. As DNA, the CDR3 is TGCAGCGTGGGGGACAGGGGGAAAGAAAAACTGTTTTTT.